These 16 T cell receptor beta chains were sequenced from one sample in a study of blood T cell repertoires in COVID-19 (dated by TCRdb to 2018 to 2021). The library was produced with the immunoSEQ multiplex PCR assay. Imported from immuneACCESS, the table was reduced by TCRdb to in-frame sequences with V and J called. These copies leave out some clones; in studies compared against another copy, an unresolved V gene accounts for under half, and the cause of the remainder is not known. Recorded for this sample are around 94,000 clones; less than 90% of them occurred a single time. Jointly, the top ten make up more than 1.5% of the sample. Sequencing used peripheral blood. The receptors were gathered from a man of 80 years or more with acute or convalescent COVID-19.

This CDR3 reads CASSPRGGRGTDTQYF. In DNA form, the CDR3 reads TGTGCCAGCAGCCCCCGGGGCGGGAGGGGCACAGATACGCAGTATTTT. V and J are TRBV5-4 and TRBJ2-3; TRBD2 matches at 9 bases. V dropped 4 bases and J dropped 1; count of bases not matched to a gene: 7. The CDR3 is 16 amino acids. The V gene's germline CDR1 is SGHNT and CDR2 YYREEE (reference sequence).

The chain recombines TRBV10-2 with TRBJ2-1; 10 bases are shared with TRBD2. From germline, CDR1 is WSHSY and CDR2 SAAADI. This CDR3 region has 18 residues. V lost 3 bases and J lost 3; bases outside the gene matches: 11. This CDR3 reads CASSEVLAGELVYNEQFF. In DNA, the CDR3 is TGCGCCAGCAGTGAAGTCCTAGCGGGAGAGTTGGTCTACAATGAGCAGTTCTTC.

The chain links TRBV7-2 to TRBJ2-7; weak D call: TRBD2 (5 bases). Trimming cost V 1 base and J 9 bases, with 16 bases left between them. CDR3 size: 14 residues. Germline lookup yields CDR1 SGHTA and CDR2 FQGNSA. Written as DNA, the CDR3 is TGTGCCAGCAGCTTAGAGGCTAGCAGAGATCGGCAGTACTTC. Residues: CASSLEASRDRQYF.

A single count supports this clone. The genes are TRBV7-2 and TRBJ2-7; 9 bases are shared with TRBD1. With 4 bases clipped from V and 3 bases from J, the junction kept 4 bases outside the gene matches. This CDR3 spans 14 amino acids. Germline loops: CDR1 SGHTA, CDR2 FQGNSA. The CDR3 DNA sequence: TGTGCCAGCAGCTATACGACAGGGGGCTACGAGCAGTACTTC. Protein product: CASSYTTGGYEQYF. Full variable domain (missing parts from reference TRBV7-2 and TRBJ2-7): GAGVSQSPSNKVTEKGKDVELRCDPISGHTALYWYRQSLGQGLEFLIYFQGNSAPDKSGLPSDRFSAERTGGSVSTLTIQRTQQEDSAVYLCASSYTTGGYEQYFGPGTRLTVT.

V and J are TRBV14 and TRBJ2-1; 8 bases match TRBD2. Germline trimming cut 1 base from V and 7 bases from J; bases unmatched to any gene: 3. This CDR3 is 14 amino acids long. Germline values: CDR1 SGHDN, CDR2 FVKESK. The CDR3 sequence: CASSQGGGWNEQFF. The DNA for the CDR3 is TGTGCCAGCAGCCAAGGCGGGGGGTGGAATGAGCAGTTCTTC.

The chain has TRBV6-7 and TRBJ2-1; 14 bases are shared with TRBD2. TRBV6-7 is noted as an ORF with a role that remains uncertain. CDR3 size: 18 residues. After removal of 7 bases from V and 4 bases from J, the junction contained 12 bases not matched to a gene. The CDR3 region is CASTTSGRVPFAYNEQFF. The CDR3 nucleotides are TGTGCCAGCACGACTAGCGGGAGGGTGCCCTTCGCTTACAATGAGCAGTTCTTC.

The chain combines TRBV29-1 with TRBJ2-1; D remains ambiguous. The CDR3 covers 14 residues. Germline V gives CDR1 SQVTM, CDR2 ANQGSEA. Trimming took off 4 bases at V and 3 bases at J, with 13 bases between the two ends. The CDR3 here is CSVGVNSGYNEQFF. In nucleotides, the CDR3 is TGCAGCGTTGGAGTTAATAGTGGCTACAATGAGCAGTTCTTC.

The V and J genes are TRBV18 and TRBJ2-5; 8 nucleotides align to TRBD2. Germline-derived CDR1 and CDR2 are KGHSH and LQKENI. Trimming cost V 6 bases and J 4 bases; bases outside gene matches: 4. This CDR3 comprises 13 residues. CDR3 DNA: TGTGCCAGCTCGCGGGAGGATGGAGAGACCCAGTACTTC. It is translated as CASSREDGETQYF.

This clone was recorded a few times. The chain joins TRBV27 to TRBJ2-7; 10 bases are shared with TRBD2. V shed 5 bases, J shed 5 bases, and the junction held 6 bases outside the gene matches. This CDR3 comprises 14 residues. Germline V gene data show CDR1 as MNHEY and CDR2 as SMNVEV (reference sequence). This CDR3 reads CASSKREGLDEQYF. The CDR3 coding sequence is TGTGCCAGCAGTAAGCGGGAGGGCCTCGACGAGCAGTACTTC.

The chain is built from TRBV28 and TRBJ2-1; tentatively, D is TRBD2 (8 bases). The V gene's germline CDR1 is MDHEN and CDR2 SYDVKM. This CDR3 has 15 amino acids. Deletions cut 2 bases from V and 5 bases from J, with 13 bases between. The CDR3 bases are TGTGCCAGCAGTTTAGCGGGGGGACAGCACAATGAGCAGTTCTTC. Translation: CASSLAGGQHNEQFF.

The chain carries TRBV7-2 and TRBJ2-3; TRBD2 matches 7 bases. Germline V gives CDR1 SGHTA, CDR2 FQGNSA. The CDR3 loop spans 15 amino acids. Trimming took 0 bases from V and 4 from J; bases not matched to a gene: 4. The CDR3 protein is CASSLAGGLADTQYF. DNA for the CDR3: TGTGCCAGCAGCTTAGCGGGAGGGCTCGCAGATACGCAGTATTTT.

The gene calls are TRBV5-1 and TRBJ2-2, with TRBD2 matching 9 bases. V lost 2 bases to trimming and J lost 5 bases; unmatched junction nucleotides: 1. CDR1 and CDR2 (germline): SGHRS, YFSETQ. The CDR3 has 14 residues. CDR3 loop: CASSFGLATGELFF. The CDR3 DNA is TGCGCCAGCAGCTTTGGACTAGCGACCGGGGAGCTGTTTTTT. The full variable domain, with the rest looked up from reference TRBV5-1 and TRBJ2-2, is KAGVTQTPRYLIKTRGQQVTLSCSPISGHRSVSWYQQTPGQGLQFLFEYFSETQRNKGNFPGRFSGRQFSNSRSEMNVSTLELGDSALYLCASSFGLATGELFFGEGSRLTVL.

This clone was detected only once. The V and J genes are TRBV4-1 and TRBJ2-4; maybe TRBD1 (5 bases). The CDR3 totals 15 residues. The V end lost 0 bases, the J end lost 6 bases, and 12 bases lay between the germline ends. Germline V gene data show CDR1 as MGHRA and CDR2 as YSYEKL. The CDR3 region has the DNA TGCGCCAGCAGCCAAGAGACAGTCCCCCGAAACATTCAGTACTTC. Its protein product is CASSQETVPRNIQYF.

The CDR3 here is CASSQSTGTEQYF. The CDR3 DNA is TGCGCCAGCAGCCAGTCGACAGGGACCGAGCAGTACTTC. The chain employs TRBV4-3 and TRBJ2-7, with TRBD1 matching over 7 bases. Per the germline V gene, CDR1 is LGHNA and CDR2 is YSLEER. This CDR3 region has 13 residues. The junction had 5 bases not matched to a gene; V was cut back by 3 bases and J by 6 bases.

This chain connects TRBV28 to TRBJ2-1; maybe TRBD1 (5 bases). CDR3 length equals 12 residues. Between the trimmed V and J ends, which lost 6 bases and 6 bases, there was a span of 9 bases. Germline loops: CDR1 MDHEN, CDR2 SYDVKM. Here the CDR3 reads CASSDRSNEQFF. CDR3 sequence (DNA): TGTGCCAGCAGCGACAGATCCAATGAGCAGTTCTTC. Supplemented by reference TRBV28 and TRBJ2-1, the full variable domain reads DVKVTQSSRYLVKRTGEKVFLECVQDMDHENMFWYRQDPGLGLRLIYFSYDVKMKEKGDIPEGYSVSREKKERFSLILESASTNQTSMYLCASSDRSNEQFFGPGTRLTVL.

The rearrangement joins TRBV5-4 to TRBJ2-7; D is ambiguous. The germline CDR1 and CDR2 sequences are SGHNT and YYREEE (reference sequence). CDR3 size: 13 residues. Between the trimmed V and J ends, which lost 4 bases and 2 bases, there was a span of 10 bases. Here the CDR3 reads CASSPGMAYEQYF. CDR3 sequence (DNA): TGTGCCAGCAGCCCGGGTATGGCCTACGAGCAGTACTTC.